The sequence of this T cell receptor beta chain was determined in a study of blood T cell repertoires in COVID-19. Study background: Samples representing acute and convalescent COVID-19 were sourced from the United States, Italy and Spain.

Profiled with immunoSEQ multiplex PCR; TCRdb holds only in-frame clones, not every one. The data hold about 330,000 clones, with roughly 86% observed a single time. Participants were aged roughly 18 to 100 years from 20 to 30 US areas. Participant-reported clinical history was the basis for cohort assignment. Two consecutive negative NP/OP PCR tests, clearance, or resolved symptoms defined Cohort 3 recovery. Germline-derived CDR1 and CDR2 are SNHLY and FYNNEI. Trimming removed 4 bases from V and 0 bases from J, with 9 bases in between. The CDR3 sequence is 14 residues long. This sequence joins TRBV2 and TRBJ1-2; no clear D. Sequencing was done on a sample of PBMCs or T cells enriched from blood (not recorded which). The receptor comes from a woman between 25 and 40 years old who had recovered from COVID-19. DNA for the CDR3: TGTGCCAGCAGTGGGAGCGAACCTAACTATGGCTACACCTTC. The encoded protein is CASSGSEPNYGYTF.